The 9 T cell receptor beta chains listed next were all sequenced from one sample in a study of T-cell reconstitution after alpha-beta-depleted transplantation in children. During its preparation, the TCRbeta library received unique molecular identifiers. TCRdb used MiXCR to reprocess the PCR reads, holding one entry per CDR3 protein. The table records about 980,000 distinct CDR3 sequences, 25% to 30% of them present only once. Here the sequenced sample was PBMCs, mostly from graft donor cells, taken 360 days after TCRalphabeta/CD19-depleted stem cell transplant. All receptors derive from a boy under two years old who had a stem cell transplant for SCID, so the T cells may come from the graft donor.

This clonotype was picked up many times. The chain uses TRBV10-3 and TRBJ2-1, with 7 bases identical to TRBD2. The CDR3 length is 17 residues. Unmatched junction bases numbered 6, after V lost 0 bases and J lost 1 base. Per the germline V gene, CDR1 is ENHRY and CDR2 is SYGVKD. For the CDR3, the DNA is TGTGCCATCAGTGAGTCAGCACGGGGGGTTTCCTACAATGAGCAGTTCTTC. Translated, it gives CAISESARGVSYNEQFF.

This clonotype was counted ten times or more. V and J are TRBV29-1 and TRBJ2-7; D possibly corresponds to TRBD2 (5 bases). Germline values: CDR1 SQVTM, CDR2 ANQGSEA. The length of the CDR3 is 14 residues. V lost 3 bases and J 0 bases, leaving 12 bases between the germline ends. The chain's CDR3 is CSVEEFGSSYEQYF. CDR3 in DNA: TGCAGCGTTGAGGAGTTTGGGAGCTCCTACGAGCAGTACTTC.

The chain carries TRBV6-1 and TRBJ1-5, with D possibly TRBD1 on 5 matching bases. Deletions cut 6 bases from V and 1 base from J, with 13 bases between. The CDR3 sequence is 15 residues long. Germline CDR1 MNHNS, CDR2 SASEGT. This chain's CDR3 is CASSRSRGSNQPQHF. The CDR3 region has the DNA TGTGCCAGCAGCCGATCCCGGGGGAGCAATCAGCCCCAGCATTTT.

This sequence joins TRBV28 and TRBJ1-5; D remains unclear. Deletions cut 5 bases from V and 3 bases from J, with 17 bases between. CDR1 and CDR2 (germline): MDHEN, SYDVKM. The CDR3 runs to 16 residues. The CDR3 DNA reads as TGTGCCAGCAGTCTCCGATTCAGGCTTAACAATCAGCCCCAGCATTTT. Translated: CASSLRFRLNNQPQHF.

This clonotype showed up just a few times. This chain links TRBV6-1 with TRBJ2-7; 7 nucleotides match TRBD1. With V trimmed by 10 bases and J by 0 bases, 9 bases remained unmatched. In germline, CDR1 is MNHNS, CDR2 SASEGT. The CDR3 length is 14 residues. This CDR3 reads CATTRGDSSYEQYF. CDR3 DNA: TGTGCCACCACCCGAGGGGACAGCTCCTACGAGCAGTACTTC.

The rearrangement uses TRBV29-1 and TRBJ2-1, with TRBD2 identical over 9 bases. The CDR3 spans 13 residues. The V and J ends lost 4 bases and 10 bases, in that order; junction bases with no gene match: 8. Germline CDR1 reads SQVTM; CDR2 reads ANQGSEA. The CDR3 DNA is TGCAGCGTTGGGGCGGGGGGGCCAGGAGAGCAGTTCTTC. Translation gives CSVGAGGPGEQFF.

This clonotype came up a few times. The CDR3 DNA follows: TGCAGTGCTAGATACACAGGGGAAAACATTCAGTACTTC. The encoded protein is CSARYTGENIQYF. The rearrangement links TRBV20-1 to TRBJ2-4; 7 nucleotides line up with TRBD1. Germline CDR1 and CDR2: DFQATT and SNEGSKA (reference sequence). V lost 2 bases and J lost 5; bases outside the gene matches: 3. This CDR3 has 13 amino acids.

The V and J genes are TRBV29-1 and TRBJ2-7; 15 nucleotides line up with TRBD2. With V trimmed by 0 bases and J by 2 bases, 5 bases remained unmatched. Germline V gene lookup returns CDR1 SQVTM and CDR2 ANQGSEA. This CDR3 is 17 amino acids long. The CDR3: CSVEEPGTSGGPYEQYF. CDR3 bases: TGCAGCGTTGAAGAACCCGGGACTAGCGGGGGGCCCTACGAGCAGTACTTC.

The chain links TRBV6-5 to TRBJ2-1; D remains unclear. Germline CDR1 MNHEY, CDR2 SVGAGI. The CDR3 consists of 17 residues. V was clipped by 2 bases and J by 2 bases, with 16 bases between them. The CDR3 region is CASSYPIRGRPYNEQFF. CDR3 coding DNA: TGTGCCAGCAGTTACCCCATAAGAGGCCGCCCCTACAATGAGCAGTTCTTC.